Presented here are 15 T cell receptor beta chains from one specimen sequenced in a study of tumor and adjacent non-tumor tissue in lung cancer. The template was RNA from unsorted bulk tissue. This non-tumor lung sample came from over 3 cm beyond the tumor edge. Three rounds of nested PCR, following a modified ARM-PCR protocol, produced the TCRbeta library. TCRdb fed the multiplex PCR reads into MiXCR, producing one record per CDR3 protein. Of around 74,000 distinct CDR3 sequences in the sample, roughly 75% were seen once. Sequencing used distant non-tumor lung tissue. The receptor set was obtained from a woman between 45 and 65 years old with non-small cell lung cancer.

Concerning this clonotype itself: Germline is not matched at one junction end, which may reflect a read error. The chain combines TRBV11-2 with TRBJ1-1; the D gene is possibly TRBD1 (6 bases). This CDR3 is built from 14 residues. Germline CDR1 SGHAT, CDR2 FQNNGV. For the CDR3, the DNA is TGTGCCATCAGCTTAGTGTCACGTACGTGGGGGGCGTTCTTT. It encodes CAISLVSRTWGAFF.

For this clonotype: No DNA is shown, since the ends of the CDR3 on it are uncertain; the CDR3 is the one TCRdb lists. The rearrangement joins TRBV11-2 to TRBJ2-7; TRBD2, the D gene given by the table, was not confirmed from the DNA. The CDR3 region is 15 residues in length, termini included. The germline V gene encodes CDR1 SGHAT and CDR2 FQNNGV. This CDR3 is CASSPWASGSYVQCF.

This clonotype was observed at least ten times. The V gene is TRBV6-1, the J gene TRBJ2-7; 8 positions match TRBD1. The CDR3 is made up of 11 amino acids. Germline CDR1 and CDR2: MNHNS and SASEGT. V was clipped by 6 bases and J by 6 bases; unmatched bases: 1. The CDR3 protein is CASRTGVEQYF. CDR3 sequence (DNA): TGTGCCAGCAGGACAGGGGTCGAGCAGTACTTC.

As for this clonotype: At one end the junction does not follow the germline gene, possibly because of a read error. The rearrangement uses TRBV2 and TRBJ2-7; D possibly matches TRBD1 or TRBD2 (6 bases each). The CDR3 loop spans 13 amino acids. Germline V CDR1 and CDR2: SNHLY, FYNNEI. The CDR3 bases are TGTGCCAGCAGTGCCAGGAGGGGGAACGAGCGGTACTTC. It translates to CASSARRGNERYF.

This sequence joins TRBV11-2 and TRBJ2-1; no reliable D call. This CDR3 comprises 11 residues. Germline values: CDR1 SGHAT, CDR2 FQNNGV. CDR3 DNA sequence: TGTCCCGGCAGCCTAATCAATGAGCAGTTCTTC. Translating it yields CPGSLINEQFF.

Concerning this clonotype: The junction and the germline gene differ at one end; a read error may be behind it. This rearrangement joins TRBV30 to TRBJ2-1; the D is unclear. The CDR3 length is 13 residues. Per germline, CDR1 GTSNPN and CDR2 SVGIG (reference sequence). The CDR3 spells CTWRFDYNGEQFF. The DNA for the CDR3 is TGTACCTGGCGCTTTGATTACAACGGTGAGCAGTTCTTC.

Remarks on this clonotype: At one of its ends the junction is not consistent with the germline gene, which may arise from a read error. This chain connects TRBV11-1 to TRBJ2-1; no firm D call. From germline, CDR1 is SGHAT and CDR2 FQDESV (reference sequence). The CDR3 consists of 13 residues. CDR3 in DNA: TGTGCCGGCAGCTTACATCTGCTGGATGAGCAGTTCTTC. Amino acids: CAGSLHLLDEQFF.

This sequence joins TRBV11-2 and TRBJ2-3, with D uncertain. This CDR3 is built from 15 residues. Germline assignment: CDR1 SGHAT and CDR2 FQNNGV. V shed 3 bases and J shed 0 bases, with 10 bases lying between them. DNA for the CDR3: TGTGCCAGCAGCTTCGCCGCGGCTAGCACAGATACGCAGTATTTT. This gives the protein CASSFAAASTDTQYF.

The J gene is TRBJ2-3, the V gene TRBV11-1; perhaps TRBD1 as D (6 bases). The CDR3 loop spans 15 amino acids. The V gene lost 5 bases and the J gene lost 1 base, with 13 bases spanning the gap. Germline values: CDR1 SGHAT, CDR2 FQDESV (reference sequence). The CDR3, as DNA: TGTGCCAGCAGCGAAGACAGGATGGGCACAGATACGCAGTATTTT. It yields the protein CASSEDRMGTDTQYF.

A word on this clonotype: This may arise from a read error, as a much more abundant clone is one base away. The CDR3 DNA reads as TGTGCCAGCAGTGAAGTCGGGGTTGCTGGAAACACCTTATATTTT. This gives the protein CASSEVGVAGNTLYF. The rearrangement links TRBV6-1 to TRBJ1-3; D not resolved. Germline V lookup: CDR1 MNHNS, CDR2 SASEGT. The CDR3 totals 15 residues.

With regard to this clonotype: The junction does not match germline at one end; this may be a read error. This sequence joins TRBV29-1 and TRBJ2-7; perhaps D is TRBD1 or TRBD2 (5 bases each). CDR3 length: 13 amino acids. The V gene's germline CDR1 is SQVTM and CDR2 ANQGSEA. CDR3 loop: CSVGLGRRDEHYF. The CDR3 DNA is TGTAGCGTTGGATTGGGACGTAGGGACGAGCATTACTTC.

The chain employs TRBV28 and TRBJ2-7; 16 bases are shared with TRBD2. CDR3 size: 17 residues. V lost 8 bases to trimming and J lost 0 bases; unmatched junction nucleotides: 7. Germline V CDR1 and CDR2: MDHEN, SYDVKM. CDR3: CASLGLAGGPGSYEQYF. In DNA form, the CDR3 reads TGTGCCAGCCTGGGACTAGCGGGAGGGCCCGGCTCCTACGAGCAGTACTTC. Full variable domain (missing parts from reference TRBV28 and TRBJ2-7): DVKVTQSSRYLVKRTGEKVFLECVQDMDHENMFWYRQDPGLGLRLIYFSYDVKMKEKGDIPEGYSVSREKKERFSLILESASTNQTSMYLCASLGLAGGPGSYEQYFGPGTRLTVT.

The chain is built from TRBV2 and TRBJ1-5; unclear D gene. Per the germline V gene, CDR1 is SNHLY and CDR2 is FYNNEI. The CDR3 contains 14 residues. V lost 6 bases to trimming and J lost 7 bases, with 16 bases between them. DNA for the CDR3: TGTGCCAGCAGCCCAAGGAGGGCCGAACAGCCCCAGCATTTT. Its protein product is CASSPRRAEQPQHF.

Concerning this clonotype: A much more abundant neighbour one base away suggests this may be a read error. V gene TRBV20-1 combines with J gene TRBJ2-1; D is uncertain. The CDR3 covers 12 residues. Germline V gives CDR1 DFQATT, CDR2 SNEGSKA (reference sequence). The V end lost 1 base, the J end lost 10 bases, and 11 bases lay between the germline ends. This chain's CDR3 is CSARGKGEEQFF. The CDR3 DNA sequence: TGCAGTGCTAGAGGGAAGGGCGAAGAGCAGTTCTTC.

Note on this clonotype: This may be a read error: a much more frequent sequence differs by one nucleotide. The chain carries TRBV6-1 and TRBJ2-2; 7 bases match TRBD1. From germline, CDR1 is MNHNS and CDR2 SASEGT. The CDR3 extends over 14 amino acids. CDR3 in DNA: TGTGCCAGCAGGAGGGACAGACTCACCGGGGAGCCGTTTTTT. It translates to CASRRDRLTGEPFF.